What follows are 16 T cell receptor beta chains derived from one specimen sequenced in a study of shared clonotypes between healthy human individuals. Profiling relied on immunoSEQ multiplex PCR, and the TCRdb table lists in-frame clones only, not all of them. In the table there are about 1 million clones, roughly 80% of which are singletons. The sequencing sample was made of memory CD4+ T cells sorted from blood. Documented subset: CD45RA-negative fraction. The receptors shown here come from a man younger than 35 in good health.

For this clone: The same CDR3 is also encoded by other DNA sequences in this sample. This chain connects TRBV30 to TRBJ2-7; 7 bases map to TRBD1. J lost 1 base, V lost 3 bases, and 3 bases had no gene match. The V gene's germline CDR1 is GTSNPN and CDR2 SVGIG (reference sequence). CDR3 length: 13 amino acids. The CDR3 DNA is TGTGCCTGGAGGCGACAGGGATCCTACGAGCAGTACTTC. Its protein is CAWRRQGSYEQYF.

V and J are TRBV30 and TRBJ1-2; D unclear. This CDR3 has 11 residues. Trimming stripped 2 bases from V and 6 bases from J, with 7 bases between. The germline V gene has CDR1 GTSNPN and CDR2 SVGIG (reference sequence). For the CDR3, the DNA is TGTGCCTGGAGTCGGGAGGATGGCTACACCTTC. Its translation is CAWSREDGYTF.

This clone was recorded only once. The chain has TRBV10-1 and TRBJ2-3, with D perhaps matching TRBD2 (6 bases). The CDR3 length is 15 residues. CDR1 is WNHNN and CDR2 is SYGVQD in the germline V gene (reference sequence). Trimming stripped 0 bases from V and 4 bases from J, with 11 bases between. The CDR3 region is CASSESWRAADTQYF. The DNA of the CDR3 is TGCGCCAGCAGTGAGTCCTGGAGGGCTGCAGATACGCAGTATTTT.

The chain carries TRBV6-6 and TRBJ1-2; 8 bases line up with TRBD1. CDR1 and CDR2 (germline): MNHNY, SVGAGI (reference sequence). After removal of 10 bases from V and 8 bases from J, the junction contained 9 bases not matched to a gene. This CDR3 spans 12 amino acids. As DNA, the CDR3 is TGTGCCACCAAGGACAGGGAGAGAGGCTACACCTTC. Translating it yields CATKDRERGYTF.

The chain couples TRBV10-1 to TRBJ2-1, with 12 bases lining up with TRBD2. The CDR3 runs 19 residues. The germline V gene has CDR1 WNHNN and CDR2 SYGVQD (reference sequence). Trimming cost V 5 bases and J 0 bases; bases outside gene matches: 11. This CDR3 reads CASSPSGRARLGSYNEQFF. The DNA of the CDR3 is TGCGCCAGCAGTCCTAGCGGGAGGGCCCGCCTGGGCTCCTACAATGAGCAGTTCTTC.

This sequence joins TRBV7-8 and TRBJ1-5; D is ambiguous. CDR1 is SGHVS, CDR2 FQNEAQ, per germline. V was clipped by 5 bases and J by 5 bases, with 16 bases between them. The CDR3 spans 15 residues. DNA of the CDR3: TGTGCCAGCAGCCCAAACGTAGGGATAGATCAGCCCCAGCATTTT. Translated, it gives CASSPNVGIDQPQHF.

A single count supports this clone. J is TRBJ2-7 and V is TRBV28; 12 bases fit TRBD1. There are 16 residues in the CDR3. V trimming: 5 bases; J trimming: 2 bases; junction bases outside the gene matches: 7. From germline, CDR1 is MDHEN and CDR2 SYDVKM. CDR3 in amino acids: CASSPGQGAGAYEQYF. The DNA of the CDR3 is TGTGCCAGCAGTCCGGGACAGGGGGCAGGGGCCTACGAGCAGTACTTC.

The J gene is TRBJ2-5, the V gene TRBV7-2; TRBD2 aligns across 10 bases. The CDR3 extends over 14 amino acids. From germline, CDR1 is SGHTA and CDR2 FQGNSA. Unmatched junction bases numbered 4, after V lost 3 bases and J lost 6 bases. Written as DNA, the CDR3 is TGTGCCAGCAGCTTGGGGACTAGCGTGAAGACCCAGTACTTC. It codes for CASSLGTSVKTQYF.

The CDR3 loop is CASSSRGQLGGSPLHF. The CDR3 DNA follows: TGTGCCAGCAGCTCGAGGGGCCAACTGGGGGGTTCACCCCTCCACTTT. The V gene is TRBV7-9, the J gene TRBJ1-6, with a possible D match to TRBD1 (5 bases). V was clipped by 4 bases and J by 9 bases, with 19 bases between them. The CDR3 sequence is 16 residues long. Germline CDR1 is SEHNR and CDR2 is FQNEAQ (reference sequence).

The genes are TRBV5-1 and TRBJ2-1, with 12 bases identical to TRBD1. This CDR3 region has 15 residues. V trimming: 3 bases; J trimming: 9 bases; junction bases outside the gene matches: 7. The germline V gene has CDR1 SGHRS and CDR2 YFSETQ. In DNA form, the CDR3 reads TGCGCCAGCAGCTATCCGGGACAGGGGGCCGGTGAGCAGTTCTTC. Translating gives CASSYPGQGAGEQFF.

Of note for this clone: Other DNA sequences of this sample code for an identical CDR3. The chain combines TRBV5-1 with TRBJ2-1; D ambiguous. Per the germline V gene, CDR1 is SGHRS and CDR2 is YFSETQ. V lost 0 bases and J 4 bases, leaving 5 bases between the germline ends. The CDR3 runs to 13 residues. Written as DNA, the CDR3 is TGCGCCAGCAGCTTGGACGTATACAATGAGCAGTTCTTC. This gives the protein CASSLDVYNEQFF.

This chain uses TRBV27 with TRBJ1-2; possibly TRBD1 for D (6 bases). This CDR3 is built from 13 residues. Germline V CDR1 and CDR2: MNHEY, SMNVEV (reference sequence). Trimming removed 8 bases at V and 0 bases at J, with 10 bases between. The CDR3 nucleotides read TGTGCCAGCGGTAGACAGGCTAACTATGGCTACACCTTC. Protein: CASGRQANYGYTF.

The V gene is TRBV5-1, the J gene TRBJ2-2, with D possibly being TRBD1 (6 bases). This CDR3 comprises 14 residues. The germline CDR1 and CDR2 sequences are SGHRS and YFSETQ. V was cut by 6 bases and J by 0 bases, with 9 bases left in between. CDR3 nucleotides: TGCGCCAGCACTCGGACAGCGAACACCGGGGAGCTGTTTTTT. Amino acid sequence: CASTRTANTGELFF.

This clone showed up just a few times. The rearrangement links TRBV18 to TRBJ2-4; 7 bases match TRBD1. CDR3 length equals 15 residues. The V gene end was trimmed by 0 bases and the J gene end by 4 bases; junction bases not matched to a gene: 3. Germline V gene sequence: CDR1 KGHSH, CDR2 LQKENI. Written as DNA, the CDR3 is TGTGCCAGCTCACCACCGGCAGGGGGAAAAAACATTCAGTACTTC. Its protein is CASSPPAGGKNIQYF. The full variable domain, in which reference TRBV18 and TRBJ2-4 provide the parts outside the CDR3, is NAGVMQNPRHLVRRRGQEARLRCSPMKGHSHVYWYRQLPEEGLKFMVYLQKENIIDESGMPKERFSAEFPKEGPSILRIQQVVRGDSAAYFCASSPPAGGKNIQYFGAGTRLSVL.

To note about this clone: The sample contains more than one DNA sequence encoding this CDR3. The V gene is TRBV18, the J gene TRBJ2-2; no clear D. CDR1 and CDR2 (germline): KGHSH, LQKENI. The CDR3 is 13 amino acids. Trimming took 1 base from V and 5 from J, leaving 5 bases between them. CDR3 residues: CASSPRGTGELFF. The CDR3 DNA reads as TGTGCCAGCTCACCACGCGGAACCGGGGAGCTGTTTTTT.

The rearrangement joins TRBV6-1 to TRBJ1-5; perhaps TRBD1 as D (6 bases). Trimming cost V 1 base and J 0 bases, with 13 bases left between them. Germline V gene sequence: CDR1 MNHNS, CDR2 SASEGT. The CDR3 sequence is 17 residues long. CDR3 DNA: TGTGCCAGCAGTGAAGTAGGAGGGGGGGGTAGCAATCAGCCCCAGCATTTT. Protein product: CASSEVGGGGSNQPQHF.